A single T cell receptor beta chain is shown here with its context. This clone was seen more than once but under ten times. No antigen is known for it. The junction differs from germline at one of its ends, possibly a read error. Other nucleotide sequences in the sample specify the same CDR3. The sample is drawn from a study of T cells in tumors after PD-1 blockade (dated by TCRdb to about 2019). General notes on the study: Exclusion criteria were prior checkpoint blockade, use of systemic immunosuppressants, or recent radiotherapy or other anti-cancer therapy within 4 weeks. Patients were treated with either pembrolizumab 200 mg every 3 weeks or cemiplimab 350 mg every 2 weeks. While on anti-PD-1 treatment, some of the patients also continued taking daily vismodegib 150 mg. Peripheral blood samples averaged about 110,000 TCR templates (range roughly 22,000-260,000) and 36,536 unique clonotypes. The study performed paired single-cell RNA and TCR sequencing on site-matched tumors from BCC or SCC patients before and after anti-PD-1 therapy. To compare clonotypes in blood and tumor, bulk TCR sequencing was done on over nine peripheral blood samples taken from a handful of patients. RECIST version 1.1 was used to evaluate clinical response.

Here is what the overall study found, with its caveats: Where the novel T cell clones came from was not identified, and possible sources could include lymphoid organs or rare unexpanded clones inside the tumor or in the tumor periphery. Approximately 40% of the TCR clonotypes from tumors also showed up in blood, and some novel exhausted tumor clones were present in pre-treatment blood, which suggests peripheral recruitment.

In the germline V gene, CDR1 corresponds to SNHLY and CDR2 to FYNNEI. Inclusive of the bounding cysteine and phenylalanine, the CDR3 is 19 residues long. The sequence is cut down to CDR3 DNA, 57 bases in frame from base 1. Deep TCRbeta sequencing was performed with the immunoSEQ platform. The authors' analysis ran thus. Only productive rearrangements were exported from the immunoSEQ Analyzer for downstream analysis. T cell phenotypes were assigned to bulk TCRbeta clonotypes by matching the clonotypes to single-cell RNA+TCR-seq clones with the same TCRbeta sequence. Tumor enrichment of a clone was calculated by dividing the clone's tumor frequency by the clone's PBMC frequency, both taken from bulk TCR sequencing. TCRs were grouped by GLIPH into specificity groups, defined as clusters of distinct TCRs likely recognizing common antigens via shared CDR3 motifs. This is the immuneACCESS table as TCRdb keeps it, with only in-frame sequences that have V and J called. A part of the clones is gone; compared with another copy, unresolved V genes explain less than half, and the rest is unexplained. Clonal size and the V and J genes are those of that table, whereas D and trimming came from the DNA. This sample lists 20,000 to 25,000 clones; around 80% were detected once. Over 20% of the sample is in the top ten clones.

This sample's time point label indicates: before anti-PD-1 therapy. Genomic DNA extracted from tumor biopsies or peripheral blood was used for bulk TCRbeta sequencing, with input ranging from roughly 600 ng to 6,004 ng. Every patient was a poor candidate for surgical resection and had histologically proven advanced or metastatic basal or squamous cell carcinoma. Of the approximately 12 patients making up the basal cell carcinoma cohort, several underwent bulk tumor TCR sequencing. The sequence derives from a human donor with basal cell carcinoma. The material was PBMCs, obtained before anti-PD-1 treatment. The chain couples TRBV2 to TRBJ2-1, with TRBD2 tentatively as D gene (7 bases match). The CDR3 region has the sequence CARSDGGAGVGSSYNEQFF. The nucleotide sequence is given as TGTGCCCGCAGTGATGGGGGGGCGGGGGTGGGGAGCTCCTACAATGAGCAGTTCTTC.